These 23 T cell receptor beta chains originate from one sample sequenced in a study of blood T cell repertoires in COVID-19. The table came from immunoSEQ multiplex PCR; TCRdb's copy has only in-frame clones and leaves some out. Here the sample spans around 53,000 clones, around 87% being singletons. What was sequenced was peripheral blood. These receptors were obtained from a woman between 55 and 75 years old with COVID-19, enrolled during active disease.

The chain employs TRBV7-3 and TRBJ2-1, with 10 bases that match TRBD1. The J segment lost 8 bases and the V segment lost 5 bases, leaving 6 bases of the junction unmatched. Germline V CDR1 and CDR2: SGHTA, FQGTGA. The CDR3 spans 14 residues. CDR3 nucleotides: TGTGCCAGCAGCGAGGGACAGGGGATGGATGAGCAGTTCTTC. Protein product: CASSEGQGMDEQFF.

This clone has just a few counts. CDR3 region: CASNPGTDSYEQYF. The CDR3 region has the DNA TGTGCCAGTAATCCCGGGACAGACAGTTACGAGCAGTACTTC. V gene TRBV19 combines with J gene TRBJ2-7, with 7 bases that match TRBD1. CDR1 and CDR2 (germline): LNHDA, SQIVND (reference sequence). The CDR3 runs to 14 residues. Trimming removed 7 bases from V and 4 bases from J; junction bases left unmatched: 10.

CDR3 DNA: TGTGCCAGCAGGCCTAATAATTCACCCCTCCACTTT. This translates into CASRPNNSPLHF. The V gene is TRBV28, the J gene TRBJ1-6; D unresolved. V was shortened by 6 bases and J by 5 bases, with 5 bases between the two germline ends. Germline values: CDR1 MDHEN, CDR2 SYDVKM. The CDR3 covers 12 residues.

The chain has TRBV10-3 and TRBJ2-7; the match to TRBD2 covers 7 bases. The CDR3 covers 14 residues. The germline V gene has CDR1 ENHRY and CDR2 SYGVKD. V lost 1 base and J lost 1; bases outside the gene matches: 1. The CDR3 DNA is TGTGCCATCAGTGAGTGGGAGGGATCCTACGAGCAGTACTTC. This codes for CAISEWEGSYEQYF.

The V and J genes are TRBV7-8 and TRBJ2-7, with 7 nucleotides matching TRBD2. This CDR3 is built from 15 residues. The V and J ends lost 1 base and 4 bases, in that order; junction bases with no gene match: 7. The V gene's germline CDR1 is SGHVS and CDR2 FQNEAQ. CDR3 loop: CASSLVETSFYEQYF. For the CDR3, the DNA is TGTGCCAGCAGCTTAGTCGAGACTAGCTTTTACGAGCAGTACTTC.

V is TRBV18 and J is TRBJ1-6; possible D gene TRBD1, 6 bases. Trimming removed 3 bases from V and 5 bases from J, with 17 bases in between. Germline loops: CDR1 KGHSH, CDR2 LQKENI. The CDR3 loop spans 17 amino acids. CDR3 sequence reads: CASSPTGTNRNNSPLHF. CDR3 sequence (DNA): TGTGCCAGCTCACCTACCGGGACAAACCGTAATAATTCACCCCTCCACTTT. The full variable domain, with the rest looked up from reference TRBV18 and TRBJ1-6, is NAGVMQNPRHLVRRRGQEARLRCSPMKGHSHVYWYRQLPEEGLKFMVYLQKENIIDESGMPKERFSAEFPKEGPSILRIQQVVRGDSAAYFCASSPTGTNRNNSPLHFGNGTRLTVT.

This chain joins TRBV19 and TRBJ2-4, with 11 bases fitting TRBD2. CDR3 length equals 18 residues. CDR1 and CDR2 (germline): LNHDA, SQIVND (reference sequence). V gave up 1 base and J gave up 2 bases; unmatched junction bases: 7. Here the CDR3 reads CASSIGRTSGFSKNIQYF. CDR3 DNA sequence: TGTGCCAGTAGTATAGGAAGGACTAGCGGGTTTTCCAAAAACATTCAGTACTTC.

The V call is TRBV9, the J call TRBJ2-1; TRBD2 matches 10 bases. With V trimmed by 3 bases and J by 3 bases, 6 bases remained unmatched. Per germline, CDR1 SGDLS and CDR2 YYNGEE. CDR3 length equals 16 residues. The CDR3 region is CASSARSGRVYNEQFF. The CDR3, as DNA: TGTGCCAGCAGCGCGAGAAGCGGGAGGGTCTACAATGAGCAGTTCTTC.

The chain has TRBV28 and TRBJ2-7; 7 bases fit TRBD1. The CDR3 totals 15 residues. CDR1 is MDHEN and CDR2 is SYDVKM in the germline V gene. V was clipped by 7 bases and J by 2 bases; unmatched bases: 11. CDR3 in amino acids: CASTPLDRQAYEQYF. In DNA, the CDR3 is TGTGCCAGCACCCCACTGGACAGGCAAGCCTACGAGCAGTACTTC.

The chain recombines TRBV10-3 with TRBJ1-2; D gene uncertain. Per the germline V gene, CDR1 is ENHRY and CDR2 is SYGVKD. The CDR3 is made up of 13 amino acids. V dropped 0 bases and J dropped 8 bases, with 10 bases sitting between them. CDR3: CAISESGRHGYTF. CDR3 in DNA: TGTGCCATCAGTGAGTCAGGGAGGCACGGCTACACCTTC.

The rearrangement joins TRBV5-6 to TRBJ1-4, with a possible D match to TRBD1 (5 bases). CDR1 is SGHDT and CDR2 is YYEEEE in the germline V gene. The CDR3 runs 15 residues. Trimming took 4 bases from V and 9 from J, leaving 19 bases between them. The CDR3 sequence: CASSPGGGEGKKLFF. CDR3 in DNA: TGTGCCAGCAGCCCAGGCGGCGGGGAGGGGAAAAAACTGTTTTTT.

J is TRBJ2-2 and V is TRBV3-1 (or the pseudogene TRBV3-2), with TRBD2 identical over 13 bases. CDR1 LGHDT and CDR2 YNNKEL come from the germline V gene (reference sequence). After removal of 0 bases from V and 8 bases from J, the junction contained 12 bases not matched to a gene. The CDR3 runs 19 residues. The CDR3: CASSQDRRLAGGRSGELFF. The CDR3 bases are TGTGCCAGCAGCCAAGATCGTAGACTAGCGGGAGGCAGGTCGGGGGAGCTGTTTTTT.

The chain is built from TRBV27 and TRBJ2-5; TRBD2 matches 11 bases. Germline CDR1 reads MNHEY; CDR2 reads SMNVEV (reference sequence). CDR3 size: 17 residues. Germline trimming cut 4 bases from V and 5 bases from J; bases unmatched to any gene: 12. CDR3 DNA: TGTGCCAGCAGTTCCCCCGGTAGCGGGAGGGCCGGTGAGACCCAGTACTTC. Translation: CASSSPGSGRAGETQYF.

V usage is TRBV18 and J usage is TRBJ2-3; D might be TRBD2 (5 bases). CDR1 and CDR2 (germline): KGHSH, LQKENI. With 5 bases removed from V and 0 bases from J, the gap between germline ends came to 15 bases. This CDR3 is built from 16 residues. The CDR3 here is CASSGSGSASTDTQYF. The CDR3 region has the DNA TGTGCCAGCTCAGGGAGTGGATCCGCCAGCACAGATACGCAGTATTTT.

The chain uses TRBV5-5 and TRBJ2-7; 15 positions match TRBD2. The CDR3 runs to 17 residues. Germline V gene data show CDR1 as SGHKS and CDR2 as YYEKEE (reference sequence). With 0 bases clipped from V and 4 bases from J, the junction kept 5 bases outside the gene matches. The CDR3 nucleotides are TGTGCCAGCAGCTTGGCCCTGGGGACTAGCGGGGGGTACGAGCAGTACTTC. Protein sequence: CASSLALGTSGGYEQYF.

The chain recombines TRBV19 with TRBJ2-1; D might be TRBD2 (6 bases). Germline CDR1 and CDR2: LNHDA and SQIVND (reference sequence). This CDR3 comprises 19 residues. Trimming left V 3 bases short and J 4 bases short, with 25 bases between. CDR3 residues: CASSIRSVAADRRYNEQFF. The DNA of the CDR3 is TGTGCCAGTAGTATTCGATCCGTAGCGGCAGATCGTAGGTACAATGAGCAGTTCTTC.

This chain joins TRBV27 and TRBJ2-5; D is perhaps TRBD2 (5 bases). Between the trimmed V and J ends, which lost 4 bases and 5 bases, there was a span of 17 bases. Germline values: CDR1 MNHEY, CDR2 SMNVEV (reference sequence). This CDR3 is built from 15 residues. The CDR3 DNA reads as TGTGCCAGCAGTTCACTCCCGTCCAGGAGGGAGACCCAGTACTTC. As protein: CASSSLPSRRETQYF.

The V call is TRBV7-8, the J call TRBJ2-3; possibly TRBD1 for D (5 bases). The ends were cut back, 3 bases at V and 3 bases at J, with 13 bases in the middle. This CDR3 contains 15 residues. CDR1 and CDR2 (germline): SGHVS, FQNEAQ. CDR3 coding DNA: TGTGCCAGCAGCTTTCCAGGGAAGGATACAGATACGCAGTATTTT. Amino acid sequence: CASSFPGKDTDTQYF.

The chain recombines TRBV28 with TRBJ1-1, with a possible D match to TRBD1 (6 bases). CDR1 and CDR2 from the germline V gene are MDHEN and SYDVKM. The length of the CDR3 is 13 residues. V was cut by 5 bases and J by 3 bases, with 10 bases left in between. CDR3: CASSRTGYTEAFF. CDR3 coding DNA: TGTGCCAGCAGTCGTACAGGGTACACTGAAGCTTTCTTT.

The CDR3 sequence is CAWSERMTGNTIYF. The CDR3 DNA sequence: TGTGCCTGGAGTGAGAGAATGACTGGAAACACCATATATTTT. The chain couples TRBV30 to TRBJ1-3; D uncertain. The V gene lost 1 base and the J gene lost 2 bases, with 9 bases spanning the gap. CDR1 GTSNPN and CDR2 SVGIG come from the germline V gene (reference sequence). The CDR3 has 14 amino acids.

The V call is TRBV25-1, the J call TRBJ2-1, with a weak D call TRBD1 (5 bases). The CDR3 loop spans 14 amino acids. Trimming stripped 3 bases from V and 7 bases from J, with 13 bases between. CDR1 and CDR2 (germline): MGHDK, SYGVNS. The CDR3 spells CASSDWGSLNEQFF. CDR3 DNA: TGTGCCAGCAGTGACTGGGGCAGCTTGAATGAGCAGTTCTTC.

This clone was recorded a few times. The V and J genes are TRBV2 and TRBJ1-2; no reliable D call. CDR1 is SNHLY and CDR2 is FYNNEI in the germline V gene. The CDR3 totals 15 residues. With 0 bases removed from V and 4 bases from J, the gap between germline ends came to 12 bases. CDR3 DNA sequence: TGTGCCAGCAGTGAAGCTCGAGGGTCTGGCTATGGCTACACCTTC. Its translation is CASSEARGSGYGYTF.

CDR3 bases: TGTGCCAGCAGCAGATCCGGGACAGGGAACACTGAAGCTTTCTTT. As protein: CASSRSGTGNTEAFF. The gene calls are TRBV28 and TRBJ1-1; 8 positions agree with TRBD1. The CDR3 length is 15 residues. V lost 6 bases and J lost 1; bases outside the gene matches: 7. Germline V gene sequence: CDR1 MDHEN, CDR2 SYDVKM.